This is a list of T cell receptor beta chains from one sample in a study of T cell responses to AZD1222 COVID-19 vaccine. Method: immunoSEQ multiplex PCR; TCRdb's copy keeps in-frame clones and lacks some. The sample consists of some 50,000 clones, around 90% of them appearing once. Sequencing used peripheral blood, obtained 28 days after the second AZD1222 dose. The receptors were gathered from an adult who received the AZD1222 COVID-19 vaccine. The CDR3 runs from the conserved cysteine through the conserved F or W. D genes are given only for firm matches. Only part of the rows carry a size: once, few, many, or a class if the clone is expanded.

>.|TRBD1|TRBJ1-1|TRBV2
TGTGCCAGCAGTGTTCTACAGGGGCGTGGTGAAGCTTTCTTT
CASSVLQGRGEAFF
>.|TRBD1|TRBJ2-5|TRBV2
TGTGCCAGCAAAGGGGGCGGTATTAGGCAGACCCAGTACTTC
CASKGGGIRQTQYF
>.|.|TRBJ2-1|TRBV18
TGTGCCAGCTCACCCAGCTCCTACAATGAGCAGTTCTTC
CASSPSSYNEQFF
>.|.|TRBJ2-2|TRBV7-9
TGTGCCAGCAGCTTAGCGGTCGCTTCGGGCACCGGGGAGCTGTTTTTT
CASSLAVASGTGELFF
>.|TRBD2|TRBJ2-1|TRBV3-1/TRBV3-2
TGTGCCAGCAGCCTTCTAGCGGGAGGGGCGTGGAATGAGCAGTTCTTC
CASSLLAGGAWNEQFF
>once|.|TRBJ1-1|TRBV7-9
TGTGCCAGCAGCTGGTCAGGGATTACCACTGAAGCTTTCTTT
CASSWSGITTEAFF
>.|.|TRBJ1-1|TRBV11-2
TGTGCCAGCAGCCAGAGTGAGGCAAGAACTGAAGCTTTCTTT
CASSQSEARTEAFF
>.|.|TRBJ2-2|TRBV5-1
TGCGCCAGCAGCTTGGGACCCGATTCTGGTGGGAGTCCCGGGGAGCTGTTTTTT
CASSLGPDSGGSPGELFF
>once|TRBD1|TRBJ2-7|TRBV6-5
TGTGCCAGCAGTTATACAGGGGACGAGCAGTACTTC
CASSYTGDEQYF
>.|TRBD2|TRBJ2-2|TRBV6-5
TGTGCCAGCAGGACGGGACTAATCACCGGGGAGCTGTTTTTT
CASRTGLITGELFF
>.|.|TRBJ2-7|TRBV5-6
TGTGCCAGCGGCCGTGGTGCCTACGAGCAGTACTTC
CASGRGAYEQYF
>.|TRBD2|TRBJ2-1|TRBV12-3/TRBV12-4
TGTGCCAGCAGTTTACTAGCGGGCAATGAGCAGTTCTTC
CASSLLAGNEQFF
>.|.|TRBJ2-3|TRBV3-1/TRBV3-2
TGTGCCAGCAGCCAGGCTAGCTTTAGCACAGATACGCAGTATTTT
CASSQASFSTDTQYF
>.|TRBD2|TRBJ2-1|TRBV11-3
TGTGCCAGCAGCTTAGAAACCCCGGGACTAGCGGGAGGCCAGGGATACAATGAGCAGTTCTTC
CASSLETPGLAGGQGYNEQFF
>.|TRBD1|TRBJ2-1|TRBV7-9
TGTGCCAGCAGCTTAGTAGGACAGGCTAGCTCCTACAATGAGCAGTTCTTC
CASSLVGQASSYNEQFF
>.|TRBD1|TRBJ1-1|TRBV30
TGTGCCTGGAGCCGGACAGGGGGCACTGAAGCTTTCTTT
CAWSRTGGTEAFF
>.|.|TRBJ1-1|TRBV16
TGTGCCAGCGCCATTAGCAGTTGGAGCACTGAAGCTTTCTTT
CASAISSWSTEAFF
>.|TRBD1|TRBJ2-1|TRBV5-1
TGCGCCAGCAGCTCCCGGGACAGGGATGGCAATGAGCAGTTCTTC
CASSSRDRDGNEQFF
>.|TRBD2|TRBJ2-3|TRBV5-1
TGCGCCAGCAGCAAAGGACTAGCCGTAACAGATACGCAGTATTTT
CASSKGLAVTDTQYF
>.|.|TRBJ1-3|TRBV5-1
TGCGCCAGCAGCTTGGCCGCTAACTCTGGAAACACCATATATTTT
CASSLAANSGNTIYF
>.|TRBD1|TRBJ2-7|TRBV19
TGTGCCAGTAGTATAGATCTTGACAGGGGAGAATACGAGCAGTACTTC
CASSIDLDRGEYEQYF
>.|.|TRBJ2-7|TRBV7-8
TGTGCCAGCAGCTTAGTCGGCAGGGTCTTTGAGCAGTACTTC
CASSLVGRVFEQYF
>.|.|TRBJ1-2|TRBV5-4
TGTGCCAGCAGCTTGGGGAGGGAGGGTTACAACTATGGCTACACCTTC
CASSLGREGYNYGYTF
>.|TRBD1|TRBJ2-3|TRBV29-1
TGCAGCGTTTCTGGACAGGGGACAGATACGCAGTATTTT
CSVSGQGTDTQYF
>.|TRBD1|TRBJ1-1|TRBV7-2
TGTGCCAGCAGGACAACAGGGGCCACTGAAGCTTTCTTT
CASRTTGATEAFF
>.|.|TRBJ2-7|TRBV4-3
TGCGCCAGCAGCCAAGATCCCAGGGGCAACTACGAGCAGTACTTC
CASSQDPRGNYEQYF
>.|TRBD1|TRBJ1-5|TRBV6-5
TGTGCCAGCAGCCGGGACAGCCGCAATCAGCCCCAGCATTTT
CASSRDSRNQPQHF
>.|.|TRBJ1-2|TRBV6-1
TGTGCCAGCAGTGAAAGAGATAACTATGGCTACACCTTC
CASSERDNYGYTF
>.|TRBD1|TRBJ2-7|TRBV2
TGTGCCAGCAGCGAAAACAGGGGAGTCTACGAGCAGTACTTC
CASSENRGVYEQYF